This TCR beta chain was sequenced during a study of blood T cell repertoires in COVID-19. Looking at the study overall: COVID-19 samples collected from the United States, Italy and Spain covered acute and convalescent phases. T cells, B-cell-depleted T cells, or PBMCs provided the cDNA or gDNA that served as material.

Source study methods: Reference gene primer amplification gave estimated nucleated cell counts. Sequencing used immunoSEQ multiplex PCR; TCRdb keeps in-frame clones, though not all of them. The D gene and trimming were derived from the DNA, and the V and J assignments and clone size from that table. The sample records approximately 190,000 clones, under 90% being singletons. CDR1 is LGHNT and CDR2 is FRNRAP in the germline V gene. V was shortened by 4 bases and J by 9 bases, with 7 bases between the two germline ends. The CDR3 consists of 11 residues. Sequencing was done on a sample of peripheral blood. The chain employs TRBV12-5 and TRBJ2-1, with D hard to call. This TCR was recovered from a man in his fifties or sixties with acute or convalescent COVID-19. In nucleotides, the CDR3 is TGTGCTAGTGGTTCGTTACTTGAGCAGTTCTTC. Protein: CASGSLLEQFF.